Following are 17 T cell receptor beta chains from one sample sequenced in a study of CD8+ T cells in alopecia areata. Sequencing used cDNA as its template, made by extracting RNA and reverse transcribing it. The method was immunoSEQ multiplex PCR; TCRdb's version includes in-frame clones alone and lacks a portion of them. Among about 210,000 clones, about three fifths were seen once, and the ten largest hold roughly 1.5%. Documented treatment: oral pan-JAK inhibitor, 5-10 mg twice daily. The specimen comprised CD4+ T cells sorted from blood, sampled at week 4, from a patient treated with tofacitinib. All receptors derive from a human donor with alopecia areata.

The chain uses TRBV14 and TRBJ2-7, with D uncertain. The CDR3 is made up of 14 amino acids. Germline-derived CDR1 and CDR2 are SGHDN and FVKESK. Trimming removed 1 base at V and 2 bases at J, with 9 bases between. The CDR3 protein is CASSQGQKTYEQYF. As DNA, the CDR3 is TGTGCCAGCAGCCAAGGACAAAAAACCTACGAGCAGTACTTC.

The chain couples TRBV4-3 to TRBJ1-2, with a possible D match to TRBD1 (5 bases). Germline CDR1 is LGHNA and CDR2 is YSLEER. Trimming left V 1 base short and J 4 bases short, with 13 bases between. The CDR3 extends over 15 amino acids. CDR3 bases: TGCGCCAGCAGCCAAGGGGACCGGGGAGGCTATGGCTACACCTTC. It is translated as CASSQGDRGGYGYTF.

This clone was counted at least ten times. The chain recombines TRBV7-2 with TRBJ1-6, with 9 bases that match TRBD1. This CDR3 is built from 15 residues. V dropped 4 bases and J dropped 9; count of bases not matched to a gene: 7. The germline gives CDR1 SGHTA, CDR2 FQGNSA. CDR3 DNA: TGTGCCAGCAGCTCGTCGGGACAGGGTAGTTCACCCCTCCACTTT. Translating it yields CASSSSGQGSSPLHF.

V usage is TRBV4-3 and J usage is TRBJ2-7; D may correspond to TRBD1 or TRBD2 (6 bases each). Trimming left V 1 base short and J 3 bases short, with 13 bases between. This CDR3 region has 15 residues. Germline V gene sequence: CDR1 LGHNA, CDR2 YSLEER. CDR3 residues: CASSQAPGADYEQYF. CDR3 in DNA: TGCGCCAGCAGCCAAGCTCCGGGGGCCGACTACGAGCAGTACTTC.

This clone occurred a few times. V and J are TRBV29-1 and TRBJ2-1; D unclear. CDR1 and CDR2 from the germline V gene are SQVTM and ANQGSEA. This CDR3 has 14 residues. Deletions cut 4 bases from V and 2 bases from J, with 12 bases between. The CDR3 region is CSVAASVTYNEQFF. The CDR3 DNA reads as TGCAGCGTTGCCGCATCAGTCACCTACAATGAGCAGTTCTTC.

The J gene is TRBJ2-4, the V gene TRBV7-8; perhaps D is TRBD1 or TRBD2 (5 bases each). Germline CDR1 and CDR2: SGHVS and FQNEAQ. CDR3 length equals 15 residues. Trimming stripped 5 bases from V and 8 bases from J, with 19 bases between. Here the CDR3 DNA reads TGTGCCAGCAGCCTTTCTGGGGGAAGGGGATACATTCAGTACTTC. The encoded protein is CASSLSGGRGYIQYF.

This rearrangement joins TRBV13 to TRBJ2-7; 10 bases match TRBD1. CDR3 length equals 14 residues. Germline values: CDR1 PRHDT, CDR2 FYEKMQ (reference sequence). V shed 8 bases and J 6 bases; nucleotides not matched to a gene: 10. DNA of the CDR3: TGTGCCAGCCTTCTTGGGACAGGGGTCGGCGAGCAGTACTTC. Translation: CASLLGTGVGEQYF.

This clone was detected a few times. As DNA, the CDR3 is TGCAGCGTCCAGGACGGGTCCTACGAGCAGTACTTC. Its protein is CSVQDGSYEQYF. This chain links TRBV29-1 with TRBJ2-7; no reliable D call. V lost 6 bases to trimming and J lost 1 base, with 10 bases between them. Per germline, CDR1 SQVTM and CDR2 ANQGSEA. The CDR3 sequence is 12 residues long.

In this sample, this clone turned up a few times. The chain uses TRBV7-2 and TRBJ1-1; tentative D call: TRBD1 (5 bases). V gave up 3 bases and J gave up 0 bases, with 17 bases separating them. The germline gives CDR1 SGHTA, CDR2 FQGNSA. The length of the CDR3 is 17 residues. The CDR3 bases are TGTGCCAGCAGCTTCAGTTTGTTACAGGTCGTGAACACTGAAGCTTTCTTT. It specifies CASSFSLLQVVNTEAFF.

In the case of this clone: This sample also contains other DNA sequences that code for the same CDR3. CDR3 DNA: TGCAGCGTTGATGGGGGGTACGAGCAGTACTTC. This encodes CSVDGGYEQYF. The chain carries TRBV29-1 and TRBJ2-7, with D perhaps TRBD2 (6 bases). Germline assignment: CDR1 SQVTM and CDR2 ANQGSEA. The CDR3 length is 11 residues. Trimming left V 3 bases short and J 4 bases short, with 7 bases between.

This clone was counted between two and nine times. V usage is TRBV29-1 and J usage is TRBJ2-3; tentative D call: TRBD2 (6 bases). The CDR3 runs 13 residues. Germline V gene sequence: CDR1 SQVTM, CDR2 ANQGSEA. V was clipped by 4 bases and J by 2 bases, with 10 bases between them. CDR3 in DNA: TGCAGCGTTGGGAGGGACCCCACAGATACGCAGTATTTT. The encoded protein is CSVGRDPTDTQYF.

The rearrangement uses TRBV30 and TRBJ1-1; a possible D gene is TRBD1 (5 bases). Trimming shortened V by 1 base and J by 4 bases, and 10 bases separated the two germline ends. Germline V gives CDR1 GTSNPN, CDR2 SVGIG (reference sequence). The CDR3 runs to 13 residues. CDR3: CAWSAKGATEAFF. CDR3 bases: TGTGCCTGGAGTGCAAAAGGGGCCACTGAAGCTTTCTTT. The whole variable domain, filled in from reference TRBV30 and TRBJ1-1, reads SQTIHQWPATLVQPVGSPLSLECTVEGTSNPNLYWYRQAAGRGLQLLFYSVGIGQISSEVPQNLSASRPQDRQFILSSKKLLLSDSGFYLCAWSAKGATEAFFGQGTRLTVV.

This clone was detected once. The chain recombines TRBV2 with TRBJ2-7; weak D call: TRBD2 (5 bases). Germline V gene lookup returns CDR1 SNHLY and CDR2 FYNNEI. The V and J ends lost 5 bases and 7 bases respectively, with 15 bases between them. This CDR3 region has 13 residues. The CDR3 region has the DNA TGTGCCAGCAGTCACCCAACTACGGGGGAGCAGTACTTC. Translated: CASSHPTTGEQYF.

The V and J genes are TRBV5-6 and TRBJ2-6; no definite D call. Per germline, CDR1 SGHDT and CDR2 YYEEEE. The CDR3 sequence is 15 residues long. The V gene lost 1 base and the J gene lost 0 bases, with 5 bases spanning the gap. CDR3 DNA sequence: TGTGCCAGCAGCTTGTGGGGCTCTGGGGCCAACGTCCTGACTTTC. As protein: CASSLWGSGANVLTF.

The rearrangement links TRBV30 to TRBJ1-5; unclear D gene. V lost 1 base to trimming and J lost 1 base, with 5 bases between them. Germline CDR1 reads GTSNPN; CDR2 reads SVGIG (reference sequence). The CDR3 spans 13 residues. CDR3 amino acids: CAWSAMSNQPQHF. The CDR3 DNA reads TGTGCCTGGAGTGCAATGAGCAATCAGCCCCAGCATTTT.

The chain combines TRBV11-3 with TRBJ1-2; TRBD1 aligns across 7 bases. Germline V lookup: CDR1 SGHNT, CDR2 YENEEA. The length of the CDR3 is 13 residues. J lost 12 bases, V lost 5 bases, and 12 bases had no gene match. The CDR3 nucleotides read TGTGCCAGCAGCAAAGCCCGGACAGGTCACCACACCTTC. Protein: CASSKARTGHHTF.

V gene TRBV27 combines with J gene TRBJ1-6; D not resolved. Germline V gives CDR1 MNHEY, CDR2 SMNVEV (reference sequence). The CDR3 totals 12 residues. Deletions cut 3 bases from V and 10 bases from J, with 7 bases between. The CDR3 DNA sequence: TGTGCCAGCAGTTTGGGGTACTCACCCCTCCACTTT. It is translated as CASSLGYSPLHF.